This T cell receptor (delta chain) was captured in a study of gamma-delta T cells after stem cell transplantation. TCRdb made new clone calls on the RT-PCR reads using CATT. The sample gives approximately 2,400 delta-chain clones, 20% to 25% of which show up once; 20% to 25% is in the top ten. By proportion, this clone is medium-sized. Per the germline V gene, CDR1 is GEAIGNYY and CDR2 is EKD. Unmatched junction bases numbered 12, after V lost 1 base and J lost 5 bases. The CDR3 has 18 residues. Sequencing used gamma-delta T cells. The TCR comes from a human donor. It is not recorded whose cells these are; they may come from a transplant donor. The chain recombines TRDV2 with TRDJ1; 13 positions agree with TRDD3. CDR3 region: CACDTVPLLGDTGDKLIF. Here the CDR3 DNA reads TGTGCCTGTGACACTGTTCCATTACTGGGGGATACGGGGGATAAACTCATCTTT.